Given below is one T cell receptor (beta chain) in context. What it binds is not known. This entry belongs to a study of human T cells and chemical hapten exposure. On the study more broadly: Weekly scalp doses of diphenylcyclopropenone were given to patients during the roughly 24-week study.

General observations from the study: TCRs at high frequency, those above 1 in 1000, did not change with DPC sensitization.

Time point here: patch test 2, 6 weeks after DPC sensitization. Indicated treatment: therapeutic diphenylcyclopropenone sensitization with weekly scalp DPC. From whole blood left unfractionated, total RNA was extracted. Original processing methods: From around 20,000 to 690,000 TCRs were found per sample, with a median of approximately 100,000. TCRdb ran MiXCR on the RACE reads and lists one entry per CDR3 protein. The V and J calls and clone size are TCRdb's, not the authors'. The sample yields over 100,000 distinct CDR3 sequences, about a tenth seen once. This TCR came from a woman between 35 and 50 years old with alopecia areata. Some clones in this sample may be carry-over from other donors' samples. Here the sequenced sample was whole blood, taken in connection with sensitization to the hapten diphenylcyclopropenone (DPC).

As DNA, the CDR3 is TGCGCCAGCAGCCAAGAGACTACGGGCCTCTATGGCTACACCTTC. Translation gives CASSQETTGLYGYTF. The V call is TRBV4-1, the J call TRBJ1-2; D not resolved. The V gene lost 0 bases and the J gene lost 4 bases, with 12 bases spanning the gap. The CDR3 has 15 amino acids. Looked up from germline, CDR1 is MGHRA and CDR2 is YSYEKL.